This T cell receptor beta chain is drawn from a study of cytomegalovirus exposure and HLA in healthy donors. Study findings and constraints: There were around 160 TCR beta chains listed as cytomegalovirus-associated. A few V segments could not be told apart, such as TRBV6-2 and TRBV6-3, and were left out. Apparent HLA restriction characterized most CMV-associated TCR beta chains in a later analysis.

As concerns this clone: Antigen unknown.

PCR involved 60 Vbeta and 13 Jbeta primers. TCRdb's table, derived via immunoSEQ multiplex PCR, lists solely in-frame clones and lacks some. Here the sample spans some 90,000 clones, over 65% being singletons. CDR1 is MNHNY and CDR2 is SVGAGI in the germline V gene (reference sequence). This CDR3 spans 13 amino acids. V lost 7 bases to trimming and J lost 5 bases; unmatched junction nucleotides: 2. The donors, nominally healthy at sampling, likely had unrecorded immune exposures. Sequenced sample: PBMCs. The rearrangement joins TRBV6-6 to TRBJ2-5, with 12 bases identical to TRBD2. This clonotype originated in a man aged 50-60 years in good health and CMV-seronegative. The CDR3 reads CASNGLAGETQYF. CDR3 coding DNA: TGTGCCAGCAATGGACTAGCGGGGGAGACCCAGTACTTC.